The source of this TCR beta chain is a study of CD8+ T cells in alopecia areata. Study overall: Female C3H/HeJ mice aged roughly 6-10 weeks received skin from approximately 6-13-month-old C3H/HeJ donors with spontaneous alopecia.

Scientists pooled cutaneous lymph node cells and sorted them on CD4, CD8alpha, NKG2D, NKG2ACE and other markers. Extraction of RNA preceded its reverse transcription into cDNA, which served as the sequencing template. The table came from immunoSEQ multiplex PCR; TCRdb's copy has only in-frame clones and leaves some out. The repertoire consists of 270,000 or so clones, none detected only once. Regarding the study as a whole: TCRs were shared less clearly across patients than in mice, possibly for HLA-related reasons.

This clone was observed at least ten times. Its antigen is unidentified. The gene symbols are mouse symbols. This receptor was identified in a C3H/HeJ mouse with alopecia areata. The strain is characterized by the MHC haplotype H2-k. Specimen: CD4+ T cells sorted from a lymph node.

The CDR3 here is CTCSLGETNTGQLYF. The DNA read from the CDR3 is TGCACCTGCAGTCTTGGGGAGACAAACACCGGG. The chain couples TRBV1 to TRBJ2-2; D perhaps matches TRBD2 (5 bases). The read terminates 4 residues ahead of where the CDR3 ends, so the germline J gene completes it. V lost 5 bases and J 0 bases, leaving 10 bases between the germline ends. Germline loops: CDR1 NSQYPW, CDR2 LRSPGD (reference sequence). The CDR3 contains 15 residues.